Below are 13 T cell receptor beta chains sequenced from a single sample in a study of blood T cell repertoires in COVID-19. Clones were sequenced by immunoSEQ multiplex PCR, and TCRdb holds only the in-frame ones, with some missing. The sample contains a few hundred thousand clones, about 85% of which appear only once. Sequenced input: peripheral blood. These receptors originate from a human donor with COVID-19, enrolled during active disease. The donor label of this sample is uncertain.

The CDR3 DNA sequence: TGCAGCGTTGCATCAGGAGGGAACAATGAGCAGTTCTTC. Its translation is CSVASGGNNEQFF. This chain links TRBV29-1 with TRBJ2-1; possible D gene TRBD2, 6 bases. Germline V gives CDR1 SQVTM, CDR2 ANQGSEA. This CDR3 has 13 amino acids. With 4 bases removed from V and 5 bases from J, the gap between germline ends came to 12 bases.

The rearrangement links TRBV9 to TRBJ1-2, with 7 bases lining up with TRBD1. CDR3 size: 15 residues. V dropped 0 bases and J dropped 6; count of bases not matched to a gene: 8. Germline loops: CDR1 SGDLS, CDR2 YYNGEE. The CDR3 loop is CASSVGDREVDGYTF. The DNA for the CDR3 is TGTGCCAGCAGCGTAGGAGACAGGGAGGTCGATGGCTACACCTTC. Filled out from reference TRBV9 and TRBJ1-2, the complete variable domain reads DSGVTQTPKHLITATGQRVTLRCSPRSGDLSVYWYQQSLDQGLQFLIQYYNGEERAKGNILERFSAQQFPDLHSELNLSSLELGDSALYFCASSVGDREVDGYTFGSGTRLTVV.

The J gene is TRBJ1-1, the V gene TRBV30; no firm D call. V lost 4 bases to trimming and J lost 1 base, with 10 bases between them. This CDR3 contains 13 residues. Looked up from germline, CDR1 is GTSNPN and CDR2 is SVGIG (reference sequence). This CDR3 reads CAWTRGANTEAFF. The CDR3 bases are TGTGCCTGGACTCGGGGAGCGAACACTGAAGCTTTCTTT.

This chain uses TRBV10-3 with TRBJ2-2, with D tentatively TRBD2 (6 bases). Per germline, CDR1 ENHRY and CDR2 SYGVKD. Trimming shortened V by 2 bases and J by 4 bases, and 11 bases separated the two germline ends. This CDR3 region has 15 residues. In DNA, the CDR3 is TGTGCCATCAGTGAGCCTGACGGGAGCACCGGGGAGCTGTTTTTT. As protein: CAISEPDGSTGELFF.

The gene calls are TRBV9 and TRBJ2-3; tentatively, D is TRBD1 (5 bases). The V gene's germline CDR1 is SGDLS and CDR2 YYNGEE. This CDR3 has 16 residues. Trimming removed 0 bases from V and 2 bases from J, with 13 bases in between. The DNA of the CDR3 is TGTGCCAGCAGCGTAGTGGCAGGGAAATTCACAGATACGCAGTATTTT. Amino acids: CASSVVAGKFTDTQYF.

The genes are TRBV11-2 and TRBJ2-1; D is possibly TRBD2 (6 bases). V was trimmed by 8 bases and J by 8 bases, leaving 16 bases between them. The CDR3 has 13 amino acids. Germline CDR1 is SGHAT and CDR2 is FQNNGV. The CDR3 sequence is CASGAGRFHEQFF. The CDR3 region has the DNA TGTGCCAGCGGGGCGGGAAGGTTCCATGAGCAGTTCTTC.

The rearrangement links TRBV5-1 to TRBJ1-5; maybe TRBD1 (6 bases). The CDR3 consists of 16 residues. Germline assignment: CDR1 SGHRS and CDR2 YFSETQ. V was cut by 4 bases and J by 0 bases, with 14 bases left in between. CDR3 in DNA: TGCGCCAGCAGCCTAGATGGACAGACTAGCAATCAGCCCCAGCATTTT. Its protein product is CASSLDGQTSNQPQHF.

CDR3 in DNA: TGTGCCAGCACTACAGGGTTCGACACTGAAGCTTTCTTT. Translated, it gives CASTTGFDTEAFF. V and J are TRBV28 and TRBJ1-1; possible D gene TRBD1, 6 bases. Trimming pared 7 bases from V and 3 bases from J, leaving 12 bases between. Germline V gives CDR1 MDHEN, CDR2 SYDVKM. The CDR3 sequence is 13 residues long. Combining the CDR3 with reference TRBV28 and TRBJ1-1 gives the whole variable domain DVKVTQSSRYLVKRTGEKVFLECVQDMDHENMFWYRQDPGLGLRLIYFSYDVKMKEKGDIPEGYSVSREKKERFSLILESASTNQTSMYLCASTTGFDTEAFFGQGTRLTVV.

The chain links TRBV19 to TRBJ2-5; 14 bases match TRBD2. CDR3 length: 16 amino acids. The ends lost 4 bases at V and 5 bases at J; junction bases unmatched: 6. Germline V gives CDR1 LNHDA, CDR2 SQIVND (reference sequence). CDR3 in amino acids: CASSTGTSGSRETQYF. CDR3 DNA: TGTGCCAGTAGTACCGGGACTAGCGGGAGTCGGGAGACCCAGTACTTC.

This chain links TRBV6-2 or TRBV6-3 with TRBJ1-5, with TRBD1 identical over 7 bases. The CDR3 has 15 residues. Germline CDR1 MNHEY, CDR2 SVGEGT. V shed 2 bases and J 6 bases; nucleotides not matched to a gene: 7. The CDR3 DNA sequence: TGTGCCAGCAGTTACACCGGACAGGTGCTTCAGCCCCAGCATTTT. Translation: CASSYTGQVLQPQHF.

J is TRBJ2-7 and V is TRBV7-8; a possible D gene is TRBD1 (6 bases). This CDR3 is built from 15 residues. The V end lost 1 base, the J end lost 5 bases, and 15 bases lay between the germline ends. Per germline, CDR1 SGHVS and CDR2 FQNEAQ. The CDR3 protein is CASSLGMQGHNEQYF. The CDR3 nucleotides read TGTGCCAGCAGCTTAGGCATGCAGGGGCATAACGAGCAGTACTTC.

The chain employs TRBV9 and TRBJ2-1; 15 bases match TRBD2. This CDR3 has 16 residues. V shed 2 bases and J 7 bases; nucleotides not matched to a gene: 4. Germline CDR1 reads SGDLS; CDR2 reads YYNGEE. This CDR3 is CASSVTGTSGGNEQFF. The CDR3 DNA is TGTGCCAGCAGCGTTACCGGGACTAGCGGGGGGAATGAGCAGTTCTTC.

The rearrangement uses TRBV9 and TRBJ1-1; possibly TRBD1 for D (6 bases). Trimming removed 3 bases at V and 8 bases at J, with 26 bases between. The CDR3 is 17 amino acids. Looked up from germline, CDR1 is SGDLS and CDR2 is YYNGEE. The CDR3 DNA follows: TGTGCCAGCAGCGGTGGGGGGGCAGGAGTTGGTATTACCGAAGCTTTCTTT. It specifies CASSGGGAGVGITEAFF.